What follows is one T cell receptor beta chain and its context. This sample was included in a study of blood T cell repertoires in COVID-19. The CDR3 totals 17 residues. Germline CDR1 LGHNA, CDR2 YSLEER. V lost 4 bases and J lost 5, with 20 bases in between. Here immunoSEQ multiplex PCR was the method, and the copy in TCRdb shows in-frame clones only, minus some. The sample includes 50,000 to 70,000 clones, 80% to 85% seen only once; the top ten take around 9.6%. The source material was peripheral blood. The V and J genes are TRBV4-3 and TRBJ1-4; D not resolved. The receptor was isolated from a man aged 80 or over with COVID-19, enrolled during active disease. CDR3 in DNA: TGCGCCAGCAGCCCTGGTAAGAGTGGAGGGAGGAATGAAAAACTGTTTTTT. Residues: CASSPGKSGGRNEKLFF.